A selection of T cell receptor beta chains follows, all from one sample in a study of Ad26.COV2.S vaccination and SARS-CoV-2 variants. Profiling relied on immunoSEQ multiplex PCR, and the TCRdb table lists in-frame clones only, not all of them. The table lists 360,000 or so clones, around 87% of them singletons. Sequenced material: peripheral blood, taken in a trial of Ad26.COV2.S vaccine versus placebo. These receptors all come from a person between 18 and 59 years old who received the Ad26.COV2.S COVID-19 vaccine or a placebo. CDR3s include the opening cysteine and the closing phenylalanine or tryptophan. A D gene is named only where the DNA matches it firmly. Size is omitted from some rows. Given values are once, few, many or a class for expanded clones.

J: TRBJ1-6
V: TRBV9
D: TRBD1
size: few
CDR3: CASSVDGQDSPLHF
DNA: TGTGCCAGCAGCGTAGACGGACAGGATTCACCCCTCCACTTT

J: TRBJ2-1
V: TRBV7-8
D: -
size: -
CDR3: CASSLDHNEQFF
DNA: TGTGCCAGCAGCTTAGATCACAATGAGCAGTTCTTC

J: TRBJ1-5
V: TRBV6-6
D: -
size: -
CDR3: CASSYAGNQPQHF
DNA: TGTGCCAGCAGTTACGCGGGAAATCAGCCCCAGCATTTT

J: TRBJ2-1
V: TRBV6-5
D: -
size: once
CDR3: CASRPGGANYNEQFF
DNA: TGTGCCAGCAGACCCGGGGGAGCGAACTACAATGAGCAGTTCTTC

J: TRBJ2-5
V: TRBV5-6
D: -
size: -
CDR3: CASKTPQETQYF
DNA: TGTGCCAGCAAGACTCCTCAAGAGACCCAGTACTTC

J: TRBJ2-7
V: TRBV7-6
D: TRBD2
size: -
CDR3: CASSSSGTSGGLPYEQYF
DNA: TGTGCCAGCAGCTCATCTGGGACTAGCGGGGGGCTCCCCTACGAGCAGTACTTC

J: TRBJ1-2
V: TRBV7-8
D: -
size: -
CDR3: CASRNRDIEGYTF
DNA: TGTGCCAGCAGGAACCGGGACATCGAGGGCTACACCTTC

J: TRBJ1-3
V: TRBV6-1
D: -
size: -
CDR3: CASSERAGVGNTIYF
DNA: TGTGCCAGCAGTGAAAGGGCAGGGGTGGGAAACACCATATATTTT

J: TRBJ2-1
V: TRBV12-3/TRBV12-4
D: -
size: once
CDR3: CASSLLLTPEQFF
DNA: TGTGCCAGCAGTTTATTACTGACCCCGGAGCAGTTCTTC

J: TRBJ2-1
V: TRBV27
D: -
size: -
CDR3: CASSFMRGGRNEQFF
DNA: TGTGCCAGCAGTTTTATGAGGGGGGGCCGTAATGAGCAGTTCTTC

J: TRBJ2-2
V: TRBV6-1
D: TRBD2
size: -
CDR3: CASSDIAGRGTGELFF
DNA: TGTGCCAGCAGTGATATAGCGGGGCGGGGCACCGGGGAGCTGTTTTTT

J: TRBJ1-1
V: TRBV30
D: -
size: -
CDR3: CAWSVVANTEAFF
DNA: TGTGCCTGGAGTGTAGTGGCGAACACTGAAGCTTTCTTT

J: TRBJ1-2
V: TRBV30
D: TRBD1
size: -
CDR3: CAWTDRGFGYTF
DNA: TGTGCCTGGACCGACAGGGGGTTTGGCTACACCTTC

J: TRBJ1-1
V: TRBV3-1/TRBV3-2
D: TRBD1
size: -
CDR3: CASTLGTGRTEAFF
DNA: TGTGCCAGCACCCTAGGGACAGGTCGGACTGAAGCTTTCTTT

J: TRBJ2-1
V: TRBV6-2/TRBV6-3
D: -
size: -
CDR3: CASSYARLREQFF
DNA: TGTGCCAGCAGTTACGCCCGACTCAGGGAGCAGTTCTTC

J: TRBJ1-2
V: TRBV5-8
D: -
size: -
CDR3: CASTGAGYNYGYTF
DNA: TGTGCCAGCACCGGAGCAGGGTACAACTATGGCTACACCTTC

J: TRBJ1-2
V: TRBV27
D: TRBD1
size: -
CDR3: CASSSWTGGPTNYGYTF
DNA: TGTGCCAGCAGTTCATGGACAGGGGGACCTACTAACTATGGCTACACCTTC

J: TRBJ2-2
V: TRBV24-1
D: -
size: -
CDR3: CATSGGDGATGELFF
DNA: TGTGCCACCAGTGGAGGGGATGGGGCCACCGGGGAGCTGTTTTTT

J: TRBJ1-6
V: TRBV7-2
D: -
size: -
CDR3: CASSLNVSPLHF
DNA: TGTGCCAGCAGCTTGAATGTGTCACCCCTCCACTTT

J: TRBJ2-1
V: TRBV7-9
D: -
size: -
CDR3: CASSSGGQREFF
DNA: TGTGCCAGCAGCTCAGGTGGACAGCGGGAGTTCTTC

J: TRBJ1-1
V: TRBV30
D: -
size: once
CDR3: CAWKPGPDTEAFF
DNA: TGTGCCTGGAAACCGGGACCAGACACTGAAGCTTTCTTT

J: TRBJ2-3
V: TRBV14
D: -
size: -
CDR3: CASSQDWGQETDTQYF
DNA: TGTGCCAGCAGCCAAGATTGGGGGCAGGAGACAGATACGCAGTATTTT

J: TRBJ1-2
V: TRBV3-1/TRBV3-2
D: TRBD1
size: -
CDR3: CASSQAGGAYGYTF
DNA: TGTGCCAGCAGCCAAGCAGGGGGCGCCTATGGCTACACCTTC

J: TRBJ2-5
V: TRBV20-1
D: TRBD2
size: -
CDR3: CSASRVAGEQETQYF
DNA: TGCAGTGCTAGTAGAGTAGCGGGGGAGCAAGAGACCCAGTACTTC

J: TRBJ2-3
V: TRBV3-1/TRBV3-2
D: TRBD2
size: once
CDR3: CASSPSGGADTQYF
DNA: TGTGCCAGCAGCCCTAGCGGGGGAGCAGATACGCAGTATTTT

J: TRBJ1-1
V: TRBV5-4
D: TRBD1
size: -
CDR3: CASSLRTGSSPKNTEAFF
DNA: TGTGCCAGCAGCTTGAGGACAGGGAGTTCTCCTAAGAACACTGAAGCTTTCTTT

J: TRBJ1-4
V: TRBV5-1
D: -
size: -
CDR3: CASSPSRASNEKLFF
DNA: TGCGCCAGCAGCCCCAGCAGGGCGTCAAATGAAAAACTGTTTTTT

J: TRBJ2-7
V: TRBV6-1
D: -
size: -
CDR3: CASSEVGTAVGQYF
DNA: TGTGCCAGCAGTGAGGTCGGGACGGCGGTAGGGCAGTACTTC

J: TRBJ1-2
V: TRBV9
D: TRBD1
size: once
CDR3: CASSADRGPGYTF
DNA: TGTGCCAGCAGCGCCGACAGGGGGCCGGGCTACACCTTC

J: TRBJ1-5
V: TRBV5-5
D: -
size: few
CDR3: CASSLDGTNQPQHF
DNA: TGTGCCAGCAGCTTGGATGGGACCAATCAGCCCCAGCATTTT

J: TRBJ1-1
V: TRBV9
D: -
size: once
CDR3: CASSVAGGSTEAFF
DNA: TGTGCCAGCAGCGTAGCTGGGGGGAGCACTGAAGCTTTCTTT

J: TRBJ1-4
V: TRBV27
D: -
size: -
CDR3: CASSSLLATNEKLFF
DNA: TGTGCCAGCAGTTCGTTACTTGCAACTAATGAAAAACTGTTTTTT

J: TRBJ2-1
V: TRBV18
D: -
size: -
CDR3: CASSPKETNPGPNLYNEQFF
DNA: TGTGCCAGCTCACCCAAAGAAACAAACCCAGGGCCGAACCTATACAATGAGCAGTTCTTC